This entry lists 3 T cell receptor beta chains sequenced from one sample in a study of OX40 agonist ivuxolimab in advanced cancers. Clones were read by immunoSEQ multiplex PCR, and TCRdb kept only the in-frame ones, dropping some. The data contain 70,000 or so clones, 92% of them singletons. Sample: CD4+ or CD8+ T cells sorted from blood, taken in a trial of the OX40 agonist ivuxolimab. Every receptor here comes from an adult with an advanced solid tumor such as melanoma, head and neck, liver or kidney cancer.

This clone occurred once. The rearrangement uses TRBV27 and TRBJ2-7; D gene uncertain. The CDR3 length is 14 residues. Looked up from germline, CDR1 is MNHEY and CDR2 is SMNVEV (reference sequence). V was pared by 6 bases and J by 3 bases, with 15 bases between. The DNA for the CDR3 is TGTGCCAGCAGCTCGTCACAACCTTACTACGAGCAGTACTTC. Its translation is CASSSSQPYYEQYF.

The chain carries TRBV30 and TRBJ2-6, with no clear D. Germline assignment: CDR1 GTSNPN and CDR2 SVGIG (reference sequence). The length of the CDR3 is 14 residues. Trimming took 8 bases from V and 2 from J, leaving 13 bases between them. The CDR3 here is CARTKEAGANVLTF. The CDR3 coding sequence is TGTGCCCGAACCAAGGAAGCTGGGGCCAACGTCCTGACTTTC.

The chain couples TRBV12-5 to TRBJ1-2; D gene uncertain. Germline V gene sequence: CDR1 LGHNT, CDR2 FRNRAP. V lost 4 bases, J lost 8 bases, and 11 bases lay in between. The CDR3 consists of 12 residues. In nucleotides, the CDR3 is TGTGCTAGTGGTTCCCGGGCGGTGGGCTACACCTTC. This gives the protein CASGSRAVGYTF.